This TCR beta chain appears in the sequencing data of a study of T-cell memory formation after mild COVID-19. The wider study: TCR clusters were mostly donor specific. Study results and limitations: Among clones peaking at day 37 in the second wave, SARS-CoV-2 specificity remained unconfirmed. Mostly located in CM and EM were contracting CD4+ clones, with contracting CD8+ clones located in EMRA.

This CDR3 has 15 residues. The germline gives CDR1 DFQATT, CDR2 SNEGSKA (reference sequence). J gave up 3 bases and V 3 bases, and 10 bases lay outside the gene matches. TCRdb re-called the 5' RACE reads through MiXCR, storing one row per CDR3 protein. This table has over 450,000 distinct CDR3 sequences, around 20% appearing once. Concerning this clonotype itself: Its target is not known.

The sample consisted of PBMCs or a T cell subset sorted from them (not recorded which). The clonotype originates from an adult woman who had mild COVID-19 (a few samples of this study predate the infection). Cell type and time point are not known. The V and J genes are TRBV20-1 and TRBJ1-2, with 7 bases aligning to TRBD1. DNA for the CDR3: TGCAGTGCTAGGGATCCAGGGGGGAGGGACTATGGCTACACCTTC. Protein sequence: CSARDPGGRDYGYTF.